This passage covers 23 T cell receptor beta chains from one sample sequenced in a study of early T cells in non-severe SARS-CoV-2 infection. TCRdb called the 5' RACE reads again in MiXCR, with one record for every CDR3 protein. This sample has more than 65,000 distinct CDR3 sequences, with about 14% found just once. The material sequenced was whole blood, taken at baseline. The receptors stem from an adult who was a healthcare worker with PCR-confirmed SARS-CoV-2 infection or an uninfected control (not recorded which).

This clonotype appeared a few times. The rearrangement links TRBV29-1 to TRBJ1-2; D call uncertain. The CDR3 runs 13 residues. V was cut by 2 bases and J by 2 bases, with 9 bases left in between. Germline CDR1 reads SQVTM; CDR2 reads ANQGSEA. The CDR3 sequence is CSVEWTANYGYTF. The CDR3 region has the DNA TGCAGCGTTGAATGGACGGCCAACTATGGCTACACCTTC.

In its sample, this clonotype was seen many times. The chain is built from TRBV7-2 and TRBJ2-7; no firm D call. Trimming stripped 0 bases from V and 5 bases from J, with 2 bases between. CDR3 size: 11 residues. Germline V gene sequence: CDR1 SGHTA, CDR2 FQGNSA. The CDR3 region is CASSLAHEQYF. The CDR3 DNA sequence: TGTGCCAGCAGCTTAGCGCACGAGCAGTACTTC.

There are many counts of this clonotype. This chain connects TRBV7-2 to TRBJ2-1; 10 nucleotides line up with TRBD2. This CDR3 contains 15 residues. CDR1 and CDR2 (germline): SGHTA, FQGNSA. J lost 6 bases, V lost 5 bases, and 7 bases had no gene match. The CDR3 nucleotides read TGTGCCAGCAGCCCCAGCGGGAGGGCAGGCAATGAGCAGTTCTTC. Its protein is CASSPSGRAGNEQFF.

The chain carries TRBV11-2 and TRBJ2-6; possibly TRBD2 for D (5 bases). The V and J ends lost 5 bases and 0 bases respectively, with 20 bases between them. This CDR3 region has 19 residues. CDR1 is SGHAT and CDR2 is FQNNGV in the germline V gene. This chain's CDR3 is CASSLNSAYGSSGANVLTF. CDR3 DNA: TGTGCCAGCAGCCTAAACTCGGCCTATGGGAGCTCTGGGGCCAACGTCCTGACTTTC.

The CDR3 region has the DNA TGTGCCAGCAGTTCGGTTAGACGGATTGACACCGGGGAGCTGTTTTTT. Translated, it gives CASSSVRRIDTGELFF. The chain combines TRBV6-2 or TRBV6-3 with TRBJ2-2; D ambiguous. This CDR3 is built from 16 residues. V shed 4 bases and J shed 3 bases, with 15 bases lying between them. Germline CDR1 and CDR2: MNHEY and SVGEGT.

This clonotype has at least ten counts. This sequence joins TRBV30 and TRBJ1-2; the match to TRBD1 covers 7 bases. After removal of 6 bases from V and 3 bases from J, the junction contained 10 bases not matched to a gene. This CDR3 is built from 14 residues. CDR1 is GTSNPN and CDR2 is SVGIG in the germline V gene (reference sequence). CDR3: CACSRQGRYYGYTF. The CDR3 bases are TGTGCCTGTTCACGACAGGGAAGGTACTATGGCTACACCTTC.

This clonotype was counted a few times. The rearrangement links TRBV7-9 to TRBJ2-4, with D tentatively TRBD2 (6 bases). Germline loops: CDR1 SEHNR, CDR2 FQNEAQ (reference sequence). V was clipped by 7 bases and J by 6 bases, with 10 bases between them. The CDR3 is made up of 12 amino acids. CDR3 sequence: CASTEGTNIQYF. The CDR3 nucleotides are TGTGCCAGCACGGAGGGGACAAACATTCAGTACTTC.

This clonotype occurred many times. The V gene is TRBV7-6, the J gene TRBJ1-3; possible D gene TRBD1, 6 bases. The V gene's germline CDR1 is SGHVS and CDR2 FNYEAQ. This CDR3 has 18 residues. Trimming shortened V by 0 bases and J by 2 bases, and 17 bases separated the two germline ends. The CDR3 DNA follows: TGTGCCAGCAGCTTAGCGGGGGGGGCCGGCGCCCCTGGAAACACCATATATTTT. Protein product: CASSLAGGAGAPGNTIYF.

This clonotype has at least ten counts. The J gene is TRBJ2-5, the V gene TRBV20-1; TRBD1 aligns across 8 bases. V gave up 1 base and J gave up 5 bases; unmatched junction bases: 12. CDR3 size: 16 residues. Per the germline V gene, CDR1 is DFQATT and CDR2 is SNEGSKA (reference sequence). CDR3 DNA: TGCAGTGCTAGAGTTTCGGGACAGGCCCCATCGGAGACCCAGTACTTC. Residues: CSARVSGQAPSETQYF.

This chain links TRBV19 with TRBJ2-1; 10 bases line up with TRBD2. The germline gives CDR1 LNHDA, CDR2 SQIVND (reference sequence). The ends lost 5 bases at V and 8 bases at J; junction bases unmatched: 12. The CDR3 runs 16 residues. The DNA of the CDR3 is TGTGCCAGTAGTTCGGGGAGGCTAGCGGGAGTGGATGAGCAGTTCTTC. Translation: CASSSGRLAGVDEQFF.

This clonotype appeared many times. This chain uses TRBV5-1 with TRBJ2-3; no clear D. Germline loops: CDR1 SGHRS, CDR2 YFSETQ. V lost 4 bases, J lost 2 bases, and 14 bases lay in between. The CDR3 runs to 15 residues. CDR3 bases: TGCGCCAGCAGCCCGCGACCTGGGAACACAGATACGCAGTATTTT. Translating gives CASSPRPGNTDTQYF.

V is TRBV2 and J is TRBJ1-1; maybe TRBD1 (6 bases). Trimming stripped 5 bases from V and 3 bases from J, with 13 bases between. The germline CDR1 and CDR2 sequences are SNHLY and FYNNEI. The CDR3 runs 14 residues. The CDR3 bases are TGTGCCAGCAGTCAGGACAGAGGCTACACTGAAGCTTTCTTT. Protein sequence: CASSQDRGYTEAFF.

There are many counts of this clonotype. The V gene is TRBV20-1, the J gene TRBJ2-3; no reliable D call. V gave up 6 bases and J gave up 4 bases, with 20 bases separating them. Germline V gene sequence: CDR1 DFQATT, CDR2 SNEGSKA (reference sequence). The CDR3 is 15 residues long. This chain's CDR3 is CSAPESSRFSDTQYF. CDR3 bases: TGCAGTGCGCCCGAGAGTAGCAGGTTCTCAGATACGCAGTATTTT.

Note on this clonotype: The final CDR3 position lacks the conserved phenylalanine or tryptophan, pointing to a likely read error. The chain carries TRBV28 and TRBJ2-7, with unresolved D. This CDR3 has 11 residues. Deletions cut 8 bases from V and 7 bases from J, with 12 bases between. CDR1 MDHEN and CDR2 SYDVKM come from the germline V gene. CDR3 nucleotide sequence: TGTGCCAGCGGACCGAGAGGAGAGCAGTACCTC. This translates into CASGPRGEQYL.

This clonotype was recorded many times. The V and J genes are TRBV10-3 and TRBJ1-5; no reliable D call. Germline CDR1 and CDR2: ENHRY and SYGVKD. Trimming pared 3 bases from V and 0 bases from J, leaving 6 bases between. The CDR3 runs 14 residues. The CDR3 region has the DNA TGTGCCATCAGTGACAGCTATAGCAATCAGCCCCAGCATTTT. Amino acid sequence: CAISDSYSNQPQHF.

This clonotype is medium-sized. This chain links TRBV30 with TRBJ2-3; D call uncertain. The length of the CDR3 is 13 residues. Looked up from germline, CDR1 is GTSNPN and CDR2 is SVGIG (reference sequence). The V and J ends lost 0 bases and 5 bases respectively, with 9 bases between them. The CDR3 spells CAWSVRLRDTQYF. The CDR3, as DNA: TGTGCCTGGAGTGTACGCTTGAGAGATACGCAGTATTTT.

This clonotype was observed a handful of times. This chain uses TRBV7-9 with TRBJ2-2, with unresolved D. With 5 bases removed from V and 4 bases from J, the gap between germline ends came to 2 bases. This CDR3 region has 11 residues. Germline loops: CDR1 SEHNR, CDR2 FQNEAQ (reference sequence). The CDR3 nucleotides are TGTGCCAGCAGCCCCACCGGGGAGCTGTTTTTT. Encoded protein: CASSPTGELFF.

The chain links TRBV2 to TRBJ1-5; D not resolved. This CDR3 contains 14 residues. Germline lookup yields CDR1 SNHLY and CDR2 FYNNEI. Trimming took off 4 bases at V and 2 bases at J, with 9 bases between the two ends. In DNA, the CDR3 is TGTGCCAGCAGTGCCACCAACCGCAATCAGCCCCAGCATTTT. It translates to CASSATNRNQPQHF.

This clonotype has just a few counts. The CDR3 spells CASSSLSGELFF. CDR3 nucleotide sequence: TGTGCCAGCAGCTCCCTATCCGGGGAGCTGTTTTTT. The J gene is TRBJ2-2, the V gene TRBV7-3; no clear D gene. Trimming took off 4 bases at V and 6 bases at J, with 6 bases between the two ends. Germline CDR1 and CDR2: SGHTA and FQGTGA. The CDR3 is 12 amino acids.

This chain uses TRBV5-4 with TRBJ2-3, with 9 bases lining up with TRBD1. Germline lookup yields CDR1 SGHNT and CDR2 YYREEE (reference sequence). The CDR3 runs to 15 residues. V shed 4 bases and J 2 bases; nucleotides not matched to a gene: 5. DNA for the CDR3: TGTGCCAGCAGCCCCGGGACAGGGCCCACAGATACGCAGTATTTT. Its protein product is CASSPGTGPTDTQYF. The whole variable domain, remainder taken from reference TRBV5-4 and TRBJ2-3, is ETGVTQSPTHLIKTRGQQVTLRCSSQSGHNTVSWYQQALGQGPQFIFQYYREEENGRGNFPPRFSGLQFPNYSSELNVNALELDDSALYLCASSPGTGPTDTQYFGPGTRLTVL.

Notes on this clonotype: A read error may produce the germline difference seen at one junction end. The chain combines TRBV20-1 with TRBJ2-3, with D hard to call. The CDR3 spans 13 residues. Germline V gene data show CDR1 as DFQATT and CDR2 as SNEGSKA (reference sequence). For the CDR3, the DNA is TGCAGTGCTAGAGTGCGCCCCACATATACGCAGTATTTT. Its protein product is CSARVRPTYTQYF.

In this sample, this clonotype turned up many times. V and J are TRBV20-1 and TRBJ1-6; D is unclear. V was clipped by 0 bases and J by 8 bases, with 17 bases between them. Germline loops: CDR1 DFQATT, CDR2 SNEGSKA (reference sequence). The CDR3 contains 16 residues. This CDR3 is CSARDPRNTRDSPLHF. The CDR3 bases are TGCAGTGCTAGAGATCCCCGGAATACGAGGGATTCACCCCTCCACTTT.

This clonotype was seen more than once but under ten times. The CDR3 bases are TGTGCCAGCAGTGTTGACAGACCAAATTACAATGAGCAGTTCTTC. This codes for CASSVDRPNYNEQFF. The chain couples TRBV12-3 or TRBV12-4 to TRBJ2-1; weak D call: TRBD1 (5 bases). Trimming removed 5 bases at V and 4 bases at J, with 15 bases between. CDR3 length equals 15 residues.